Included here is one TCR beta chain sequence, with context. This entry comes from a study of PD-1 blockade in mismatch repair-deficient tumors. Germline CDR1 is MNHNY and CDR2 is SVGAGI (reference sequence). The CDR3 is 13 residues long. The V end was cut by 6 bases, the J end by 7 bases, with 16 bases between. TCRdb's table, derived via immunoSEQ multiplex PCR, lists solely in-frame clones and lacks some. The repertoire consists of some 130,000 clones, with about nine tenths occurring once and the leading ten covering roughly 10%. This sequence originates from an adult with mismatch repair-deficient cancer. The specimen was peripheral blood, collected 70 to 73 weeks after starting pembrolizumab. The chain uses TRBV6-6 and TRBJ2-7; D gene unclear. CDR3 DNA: TGTGCCAGCAGAACGGGCAGTAGAGGTGAGCAGTACTTC. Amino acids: CASRTGSRGEQYF.